This TCR beta chain derives from a study of T cells after yellow fever vaccination. Study-wide results and limits: Post-booster samples contained most primary-vaccination clones (approximately 96% CD4, less than 90% CD8).

This clonotype was recorded at least ten times. The target antigen is unknown. Trimming stripped 7 bases from V and 5 bases from J, with 15 bases between. CDR3 length equals 13 residues. Germline loops: CDR1 SGHTA, CDR2 FQGNSA. A 5'RACE template-switching step, the method used to make TCR cDNA, added a universal primer site and UMIs. TCRdb re-analysed the 5' RACE reads in MiXCR, keeping a single row per CDR3 protein. The sample yields about 220,000 distinct CDR3 sequences, about 3% seen once. The sequencing here drew on CD4+ T cells sorted from PBMCs, taken 10 days after the yellow fever booster vaccination. This receptor was obtained from a young man who received the YFV17D yellow fever vaccine. This chain uses TRBV7-2 with TRBJ2-7; no clear D. CDR3 nucleotide sequence: TGTGCCAGCACCTCCGCTAGTAGGCACGAGCAGTACTTC. It codes for CASTSASRHEQYF.